This is a list of T cell receptor beta chains from one sample in a study of blood T cell repertoires in COVID-19. Assay: immunoSEQ multiplex PCR; the TCRdb copy retains only in-frame clones and omits some. Among around 170,000 clones listed, roughly 80% were seen once. The sequenced sample consisted of peripheral blood. These receptors were obtained from a human donor in a cohort sampled during active COVID-19. CDR3s include the opening cysteine and the closing phenylalanine or tryptophan. Fields, in order: V gene, J gene, D gene, clone size, CDR3 protein, CDR3 DNA. A D gene is named only where the DNA matches it firmly. For some rows the clone size is stated as once, few or many, or as a class when expanded; others skip it.

>TRBV18|TRBJ1-1|TRBD1|-
CASSQTQGARTEAFF
TGTGCCAGCTCACAAACGCAGGGGGCGAGGACTGAAGCTTTCTTT
>TRBV25-1|TRBJ1-4|TRBD1|-
CASSEWTGRNEKLFF
TGTGCCAGCAGTGAGTGGACAGGGAGAAATGAAAAACTGTTTTTT
>TRBV29-1|TRBJ2-7|TRBD1|-
CSVEVWDRSYEQYF
TGCAGCGTTGAAGTCTGGGACAGGAGCTACGAGCAGTACTTC
>TRBV3-1/TRBV3-2|TRBJ2-3|TRBD2|-
CASSPTGRFTDTQYF
TGTGCCAGCAGCCCGACCGGGAGGTTCACAGATACGCAGTATTTT
>TRBV4-3|TRBJ2-7|TRBD2|-
CASSQDAASGGSYEQYF
TGCGCCAGCAGCCAAGATGCCGCTAGCGGGGGGTCCTACGAGCAGTACTTC
>TRBV11-2|TRBJ1-2|-|-
CASSARTVTSTYGYTF
TGTGCCAGCAGCGCCAGGACAGTGACCTCGACCTATGGCTACACCTTC
>TRBV3-1/TRBV3-2|TRBJ1-2|-|-
CASSQDLGRSYGYTF
TGTGCCAGCAGCCAAGATCTTGGCAGATCCTATGGCTACACCTTC
>TRBV27|TRBJ2-7|TRBD1|-
CASSVDRAGYEQYF
TGTGCCAGCAGTGTGGACAGGGCCGGGTACGAGCAGTACTTC
>TRBV6-5|TRBJ2-7|-|-
CASSYRQASYEQYF
TGTGCCAGCAGTTACAGGCAGGCCTCCTACGAGCAGTACTTC
>TRBV7-2|TRBJ2-4|TRBD1|-
CASMGTGGANIQYF
TGTGCCAGCATGGGGACAGGGGGCGCAAACATTCAGTACTTC
>TRBV9|TRBJ2-6|TRBD1|-
CASSPWTGSSGANVLTF
TGTGCCAGCAGCCCTTGGACAGGGAGCTCTGGGGCCAACGTCCTGACTTTC
>TRBV4-3|TRBJ1-1|-|-
CASSQELSLNTEAFF
TGCGCCAGCAGCCAAGAGCTGAGTTTGAACACTGAAGCTTTCTTT
>TRBV28|TRBJ2-6|TRBD2|few
CASRTSGSGGANVLTF
TGTGCCAGCAGGACTAGCGGGAGTGGTGGGGCCAACGTCCTGACTTTC
>TRBV3-1/TRBV3-2|TRBJ1-3|-|few
CASSRAGSGNTIYF
TGTGCCAGCAGCCGGGCCGGCTCTGGAAACACCATATATTTT
>TRBV7-2|TRBJ1-5|-|-
CASSLGTGNSNQPQHF
TGTGCCAGCAGCTTAGGAACAGGTAATAGCAATCAGCCCCAGCATTTT
>TRBV11-2|TRBJ1-3|TRBD1|-
CASSSGQGGFRDTIYF
TGTGCCAGCAGCTCCGGACAGGGTGGCTTTAGGGACACCATATATTTT
>TRBV7-4|TRBJ1-5|TRBD1|-
CASSLPTGHQPQHF
TGTGCCAGCAGCTTACCGACAGGGCATCAGCCCCAGCATTTT
>TRBV10-3|TRBJ2-6|-|-
CAISETGGVSGANVLTF
TGTGCCATCAGTGAGACAGGGGGGGTTTCTGGGGCCAACGTCCTGACTTTC
>TRBV6-5|TRBJ2-1|TRBD1|-
CASITGVSYNEQFF
TGTGCCAGCATTACAGGGGTATCCTACAATGAGCAGTTCTTC
>TRBV5-1|TRBJ1-1|-|few
CASGQSMNTEAFF
TGCGCCAGCGGACAGAGCATGAACACTGAAGCTTTCTTT
>TRBV5-1|TRBJ2-4|-|-
CASSLEAGSGENIQYF
TGCGCCAGCAGCTTGGAAGCAGGGTCTGGGGAAAACATTCAGTACTTC
>TRBV10-1|TRBJ2-7|-|few
CASSAPGQKLYYEQYF
TGCGCCAGCAGTGCCCCCGGACAAAAATTATACTACGAGCAGTACTTC
>TRBV21-1|TRBJ2-7|-|-
CAREPRQGEYPTKTEQYF
TGTGCCAGGGAGCCTCGACAGGGGGAATACCCTACGAAAACGGAGCAGTACTTC
>TRBV19|TRBJ1-5|TRBD1|once
CASSILTRQGWWSNQPQHF
TGTGCCAGTAGTATCCTTACTCGACAGGGCTGGTGGAGCAATCAGCCCCAGCATTTT